This T cell receptor (beta chain) was sequenced in a study of shared clonotypes between healthy human individuals. About the research overall: Donors consisted of a couple of women and three men between 18 and 49.

This clone was counted a few times. Its antigen is undetermined. Profiling relied on immunoSEQ multiplex PCR, and the TCRdb table lists in-frame clones only, not all of them. Among 850,000 to 1,200,000 clones, 75% were seen once, and the ten largest hold about 1.5%. Study-wide points: Researchers found naive subsets generally carried larger estimated richness than memory subsets.

The donor population consisted of healthy HIV-negative adults with no recent acute infections or vaccinations. This clonotype was obtained from a man between 18 and 29 years old in good health. Source material: memory CD4+ T cells sorted from blood. Subset of the sample: CD45RA-negative fraction.

CDR3 amino acids: CASSIMAGREQYF. In DNA, the CDR3 is TGTGCCAGTAGTATAATGGCGGGTCGGGAGCAGTACTTC. V is TRBV19 and J is TRBJ2-7; tentatively, D is TRBD2 (5 bases). The CDR3 covers 13 residues. The V gene lost 2 bases and the J gene lost 7 bases, with 12 bases spanning the gap. Per germline, CDR1 LNHDA and CDR2 SQIVND (reference sequence).